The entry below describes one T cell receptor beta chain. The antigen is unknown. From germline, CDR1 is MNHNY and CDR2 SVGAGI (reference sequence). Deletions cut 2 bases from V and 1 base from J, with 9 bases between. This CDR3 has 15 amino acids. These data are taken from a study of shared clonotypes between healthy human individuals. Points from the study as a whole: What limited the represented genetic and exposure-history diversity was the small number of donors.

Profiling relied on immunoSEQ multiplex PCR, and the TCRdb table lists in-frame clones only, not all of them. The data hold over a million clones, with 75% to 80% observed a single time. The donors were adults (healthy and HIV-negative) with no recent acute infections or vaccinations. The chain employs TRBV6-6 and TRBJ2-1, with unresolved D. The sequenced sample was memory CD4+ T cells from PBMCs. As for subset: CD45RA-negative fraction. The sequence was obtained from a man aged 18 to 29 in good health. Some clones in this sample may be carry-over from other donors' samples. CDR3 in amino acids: CASSYRPGSYNEQFF. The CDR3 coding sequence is TGTGCCAGCAGTTACCGTCCCGGGTCCTACAATGAGCAGTTCTTC.